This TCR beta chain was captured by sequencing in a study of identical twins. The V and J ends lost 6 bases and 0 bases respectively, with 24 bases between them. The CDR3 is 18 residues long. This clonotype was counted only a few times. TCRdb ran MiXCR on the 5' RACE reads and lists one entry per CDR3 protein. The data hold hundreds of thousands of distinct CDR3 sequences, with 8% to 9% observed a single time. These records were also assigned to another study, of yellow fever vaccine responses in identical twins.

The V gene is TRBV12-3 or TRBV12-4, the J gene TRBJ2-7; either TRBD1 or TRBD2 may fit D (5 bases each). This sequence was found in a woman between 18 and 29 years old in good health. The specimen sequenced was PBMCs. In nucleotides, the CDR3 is TGTGCCAGCAGCCCCTGGGGGAGTAACATTCTCAGCTCCTACGAGCAGTACTTC. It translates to CASSPWGSNILSSYEQYF.